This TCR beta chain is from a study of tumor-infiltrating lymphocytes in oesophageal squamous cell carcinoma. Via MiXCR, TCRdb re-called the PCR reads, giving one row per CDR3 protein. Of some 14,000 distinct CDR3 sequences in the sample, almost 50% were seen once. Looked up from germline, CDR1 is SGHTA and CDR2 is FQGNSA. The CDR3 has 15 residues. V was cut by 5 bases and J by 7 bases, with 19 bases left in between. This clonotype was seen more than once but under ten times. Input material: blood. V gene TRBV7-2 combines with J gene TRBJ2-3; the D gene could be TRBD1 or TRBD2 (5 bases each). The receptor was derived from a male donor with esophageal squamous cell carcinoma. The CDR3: CASSETGTAVHTQYF. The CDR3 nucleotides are TGTGCCAGCAGCGAAACCGGGACCGCAGTCCATACGCAGTATTTT.